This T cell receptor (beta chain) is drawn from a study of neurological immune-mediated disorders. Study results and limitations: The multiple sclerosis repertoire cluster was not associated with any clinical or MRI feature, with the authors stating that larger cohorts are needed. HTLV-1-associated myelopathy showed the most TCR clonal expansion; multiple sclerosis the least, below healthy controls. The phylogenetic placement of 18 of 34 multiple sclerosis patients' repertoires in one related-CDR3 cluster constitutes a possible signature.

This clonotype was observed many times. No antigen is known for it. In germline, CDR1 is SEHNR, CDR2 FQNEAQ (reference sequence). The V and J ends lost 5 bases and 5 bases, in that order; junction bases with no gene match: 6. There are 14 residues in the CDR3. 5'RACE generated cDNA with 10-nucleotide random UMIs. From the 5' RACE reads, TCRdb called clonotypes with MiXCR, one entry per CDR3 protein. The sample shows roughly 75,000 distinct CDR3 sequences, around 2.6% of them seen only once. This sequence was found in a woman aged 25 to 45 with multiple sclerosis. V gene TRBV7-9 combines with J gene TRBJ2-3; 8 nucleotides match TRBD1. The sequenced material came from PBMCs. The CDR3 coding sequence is TGTGCCAGCAGCCCAGGACAGGGACTAGATACGCAGTATTTT. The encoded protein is CASSPGQGLDTQYF.